This paragraph covers one TCR beta chain sequence. Its antigen is not known. These data are taken from a study of CD8+ T cells in alopecia areata. Across the whole study: The investigators scored severity in treated patients by the percentage of affected scalp area.

The treatment denotes: oral pan-JAK inhibitor, 5-10 mg twice daily. After isolation, RNA underwent reverse transcription to generate cDNA as the sequencing template. The repertoire was sequenced with immunoSEQ multiplex PCR; TCRdb's copy has only in-frame clones and lacks some. Of 150,000 to 200,000 clones in the sample, about three fifths were seen once. The CDR3 is made up of 16 amino acids. V gave up 4 bases and J gave up 2 bases; unmatched junction bases: 9. Germline lookup yields CDR1 SNHLY and CDR2 FYNNEI. Findings of the study overall: Resident alphabeta T-cell populations of normal skin are likewise subject to sequencing in scalp samples. Elevated clonality characterized lesional scalp relative to normal scalp, particularly in alopecia totalis/universalis. Scalp clonality decreased significantly with tofacitinib, and so did expanded CD8+ clones among the top 100.

The receptor was isolated from a human donor with alopecia areata. The gene calls are TRBV2 and TRBJ2-3; TRBD2 matches at 7 bases. Source: CD8+ T cells sorted from blood, taken at week 24, from a patient treated with tofacitinib. CDR3 in DNA: TGTGCCAGCAGTGGGCCAGCGGGGAGAAACACAGATACGCAGTATTTT. Translation gives CASSGPAGRNTDTQYF.